This entry lists 19 T cell receptor beta chains sequenced from one sample in a study of molecular identifiers for immune sequencing clone quantification. TCRdb ran MiXCR on the PCR reads and lists one entry per CDR3 protein. This table holds about 640,000 distinct CDR3 sequences, approximately 20% found once. The sequenced sample consisted of naive CD8+ T cells from blood, with Jurkat cell RNA spiked in. The subset was: FACS-sorted CD8+CD4-CCR7+CD45RA+ naive T cells. These receptors all come from a human donor in good health. Some libraries in this study had Jurkat cell RNA spiked in.

This clonotype was detected ten times or more. This chain uses TRBV6-2 or TRBV6-3 with TRBJ1-1; tentatively, D is TRBD1 (5 bases). CDR3 length: 15 residues. Trimming pared 1 base from V and 11 bases from J, leaving 20 bases between. From germline, CDR1 is MNHEY and CDR2 SVGEGT. The CDR3 DNA follows: TGTGCCAGCAGTTACTTGGGCGAAGGGGCGTCGGATGCTTTCTTT. Protein: CASSYLGEGASDAFF.

The gene calls are TRBV20-1 and TRBJ2-2; 8 nucleotides agree with TRBD1. The germline V gene encodes CDR1 DFQATT and CDR2 SNEGSKA (reference sequence). After removal of 6 bases from V and 6 bases from J, the junction contained 12 bases not matched to a gene. The CDR3 runs 15 residues. The CDR3 protein is CSAQETGEYPGELFF. CDR3 DNA: TGCAGTGCCCAAGAGACAGGGGAGTATCCCGGGGAGCTGTTTTTT.

The chain carries TRBV27 and TRBJ2-1; D remains ambiguous. Per the germline V gene, CDR1 is MNHEY and CDR2 is SMNVEV (reference sequence). Trimming cost V 3 bases and J 8 bases, with 11 bases left between them. This CDR3 has 13 residues. CDR3 amino acids: CASSLSQTHEQFF. The CDR3 bases are TGTGCCAGCAGTTTGTCGCAAACCCATGAGCAGTTCTTC.

This clonotype was detected only a few times. V gene TRBV12-3 or TRBV12-4 combines with J gene TRBJ2-5, with TRBD2 as a possible D gene (6 bases). Trimming took 8 bases from V and 3 from J, leaving 16 bases between them. This CDR3 region has 14 residues. The CDR3 region has the DNA TGTGCCAGCGCCGACCACGCGGGGAAAGAGACCCAGTACTTC. Amino acids: CASADHAGKETQYF.

This clonotype was seen many times. The chain uses TRBV7-2 and TRBJ2-1, with 14 bases matching TRBD2. V gave up 1 base and J gave up 8 bases; unmatched junction bases: 10. Germline V lookup: CDR1 SGHTA, CDR2 FQGNSA. The CDR3 extends over 18 amino acids. CDR3 residues: CASSLVKGLAGAGHEQFF. The CDR3 DNA reads as TGTGCCAGCAGCTTAGTAAAGGGACTAGCGGGAGCCGGACATGAGCAGTTCTTC.

This clonotype was observed at least ten times. The chain is built from TRBV13 and TRBJ2-7; D possibly uses TRBD1 or TRBD2 (6 bases each). Germline V CDR1 and CDR2: PRHDT, FYEKMQ (reference sequence). V lost 4 bases to trimming and J lost 0 bases, with 19 bases between them. CDR3 length: 17 residues. CDR3 nucleotide sequence: TGTGCCAGCAGCTCACGGAAGGGGGGCAAGAGCTCCTACGAGCAGTACTTC. Translated: CASSSRKGGKSSYEQYF.

This clonotype was detected ten times or more. The V gene is TRBV7-2, the J gene TRBJ1-1; D is unresolved. The ends were cut back, 1 base at V and 6 bases at J, with 18 bases in the middle. CDR3 length: 16 residues. Germline V gives CDR1 SGHTA, CDR2 FQGNSA. The CDR3 nucleotides read TGTGCCAGCAGCTTAGTAGGGAGATACGTGAAGGCTGAAGCTTTCTTT. Translated: CASSLVGRYVKAEAFF.

The chain has TRBV5-1 and TRBJ2-1; TRBD2 is a possible D gene (6 bases). Germline loops: CDR1 SGHRS, CDR2 YFSETQ. The CDR3 runs 14 residues. The germline V and J ends were trimmed by 3 bases and 4 bases, with 11 bases remaining between them. The CDR3 protein is CASSYGTQYNEQFF. The CDR3 DNA reads as TGCGCCAGCAGCTACGGGACTCAATACAATGAGCAGTTCTTC.

This chain uses TRBV12-3 or TRBV12-4 with TRBJ1-4, with 9 positions matching TRBD1. The CDR3 covers 14 residues. V trimming: 8 bases; J trimming: 7 bases; junction bases outside the gene matches: 8. The CDR3 DNA reads as TGTGCCAGCGGCATGACAGGGGGGAGTGAAAAACTGTTTTTT. Its protein product is CASGMTGGSEKLFF.

Worth noting for this clonotype: Just one base apart from a much larger clone, this may be a read error. This chain joins TRBV4-1 and TRBJ2-2; TRBD1 matches at 7 bases. Germline CDR1 MGHRA, CDR2 YSYEKL. This CDR3 has 18 amino acids. In DNA, the CDR3 is TGCGCCAGCAGCCAAGGACAGGGACACCCTACGAACACCGGGGAGCCGTTTTTT. It translates to CASSQGQGHPTNTGEPFF.

This clonotype was observed a few times. It may be a read error: a sequence one base away is much more abundant. The genes are TRBV15 and TRBJ2-2; 9 nucleotides line up with TRBD2. The length of the CDR3 is 15 residues. Germline CDR1 LNHNV, CDR2 YYDKDF (reference sequence). Trimming took 8 bases from V and 6 from J; bases not matched to a gene: 10. The CDR3 is CATGQAGGPAGELFF. The CDR3 bases are TGTGCCACCGGCCAAGCGGGGGGCCCAGCCGGGGAGCTGTTTTTT.

In its sample, this clonotype was seen a few times. The V call is TRBV6-5, the J call TRBJ2-1; TRBD2 agrees at 14 bases. Per the germline V gene, CDR1 is MNHEY and CDR2 is SVGAGI. The junction had 6 bases not matched to a gene; V was cut back by 5 bases and J by 6 bases. CDR3 length: 16 amino acids. The CDR3 region is CASSNPTSGGVNEQFF. CDR3 in DNA: TGTGCCAGCAGTAACCCGACTAGCGGGGGGGTCAATGAGCAGTTCTTC.

Concerning this clonotype: A much larger clone sits a single nucleotide away, making a read error possible. The chain employs TRBV7-2 and TRBJ2-1, with D possibly matching TRBD2 (5 bases). CDR1 and CDR2 (germline): SGHTA, FQGNSA. V gave up 4 bases and J gave up 0 bases, with 10 bases separating them. This CDR3 spans 15 amino acids. CDR3 residues: CASSSIEGSYNEQFF. The DNA of the CDR3 is TGTGCCAGCAGCTCGATTGAGGGCTCCTACAATGAGCAGTTCTTC. Looking up the rest from reference TRBV7-2 and TRBJ2-1 gives the full variable domain: GAGVSQSPSNKVTEKGKDVELRCDPISGHTALYWYRQSLGQGLEFLIYFQGNSAPDKSGLPSDRFSAERTGGSVSTLTIQRTQQEDSAVYLCASSSIEGSYNEQFFGPGTRLTVL.

This clonotype appeared many times. The chain joins TRBV4-3 to TRBJ2-7, with 7 bases fitting TRBD1. Germline lookup yields CDR1 LGHNA and CDR2 YSLEER. This CDR3 has 15 residues. Losses at the gene ends were 5 bases for V and 0 bases for J; bases not matched to a gene: 7. CDR3 bases: TGCGCCAGCAGCGAGGACAGGTTCAGCTCCTACGAGCAGTACTTC. Protein product: CASSEDRFSSYEQYF.

V and J are TRBV5-6 and TRBJ2-5, with D possibly called TRBD1 or TRBD2 (5 bases each). The CDR3 is 16 residues long. Germline lookup yields CDR1 SGHDT and CDR2 YYEEEE. The ends were cut back, 1 base at V and 4 bases at J, with 17 bases in the middle. CDR3 nucleotide sequence: TGTGCCAGCAGCTTGTCAGCAGAGGGGCTTTTAGAGACCCAGTACTTC. It encodes CASSLSAEGLLETQYF.

Regarding this clonotype: A clone one base away is much larger, so this may be a read error. V usage is TRBV18 and J usage is TRBJ2-7; maybe TRBD2 (7 bases). The CDR3 runs 14 residues. CDR1 is KGHSH and CDR2 is LQKENI in the germline V gene. In DNA form, the CDR3 reads TGTGCCGGCTCACCGGGGGGCGAGAGCTACGAGCAGTACTTC. Its protein is CAGSPGGESYEQYF.

This clonotype was seen a few times. The chain recombines TRBV12-3 or TRBV12-4 with TRBJ1-5; TRBD1 matches 7 bases. The V gene end was trimmed by 3 bases and the J gene end by 11 bases; junction bases not matched to a gene: 13. The CDR3 extends over 15 amino acids. Here the CDR3 DNA reads TGTGCCAGCAGTTTTCGGGACAGCCCCCTTTTGGCCCAGCATTTT. This encodes CASSFRDSPLLAQHF.

This clonotype came up many times. This chain links TRBV29-1 with TRBJ1-2; D is undetermined. This CDR3 comprises 12 residues. Germline CDR1 is SQVTM and CDR2 is ANQGSEA. V shed 4 bases and J shed 7 bases, with 13 bases lying between them. CDR3 in DNA: TGCAGCGTTGCCGCGTTGTTACCTGGCTACACCTTC. This sequence encodes CSVAALLPGYTF.

This clonotype has at least ten counts. This CDR3 reads CASTPRAEETQYF. The DNA of the CDR3 is TGTGCCAGCACTCCGCGAGCGGAAGAGACCCAGTACTTC. The chain couples TRBV2 to TRBJ2-5, with D tentatively TRBD2 (5 bases). Germline V lookup: CDR1 SNHLY, CDR2 FYNNEI. The length of the CDR3 is 13 residues. V lost 7 bases, J lost 3 bases, and 12 bases lay in between.